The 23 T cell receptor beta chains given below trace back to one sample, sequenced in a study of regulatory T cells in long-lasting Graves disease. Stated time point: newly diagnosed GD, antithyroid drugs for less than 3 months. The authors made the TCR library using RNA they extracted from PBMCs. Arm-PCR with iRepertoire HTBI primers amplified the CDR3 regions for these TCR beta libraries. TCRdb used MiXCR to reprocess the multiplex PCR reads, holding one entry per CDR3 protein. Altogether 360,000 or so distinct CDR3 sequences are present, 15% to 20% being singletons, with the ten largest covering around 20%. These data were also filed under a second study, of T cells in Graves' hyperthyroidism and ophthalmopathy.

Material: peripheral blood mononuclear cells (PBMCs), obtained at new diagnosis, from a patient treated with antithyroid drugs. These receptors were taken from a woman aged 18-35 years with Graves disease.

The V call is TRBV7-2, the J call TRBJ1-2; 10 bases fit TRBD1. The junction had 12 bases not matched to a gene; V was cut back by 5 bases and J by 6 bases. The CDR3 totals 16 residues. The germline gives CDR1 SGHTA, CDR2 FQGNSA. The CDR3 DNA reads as TGTGCCAGCAGCCCACGGTGGGAGACAGGGGGCCATGGCTACACCTTC. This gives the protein CASSPRWETGGHGYTF.

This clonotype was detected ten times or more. The CDR3 DNA reads TGTGCCAGCAGTTTAGGGGGGCTTAGCTCCTACAATGAGCAGTTCTTC. Translation gives CASSLGGLSSYNEQFF. The rearrangement joins TRBV12-3 or TRBV12-4 to TRBJ2-1, with a weak D call TRBD1 (6 bases). The length of the CDR3 is 16 residues. Trimming stripped 1 base from V and 0 bases from J, with 10 bases between.

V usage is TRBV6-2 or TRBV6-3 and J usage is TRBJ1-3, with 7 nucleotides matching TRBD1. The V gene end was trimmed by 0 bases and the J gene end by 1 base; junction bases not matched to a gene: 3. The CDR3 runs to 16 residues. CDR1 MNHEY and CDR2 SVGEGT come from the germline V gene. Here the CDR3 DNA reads TGTGCCAGCAGTTACTCGAAGGGGGCGTCTGGAAACACCATATATTTT. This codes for CASSYSKGASGNTIYF.

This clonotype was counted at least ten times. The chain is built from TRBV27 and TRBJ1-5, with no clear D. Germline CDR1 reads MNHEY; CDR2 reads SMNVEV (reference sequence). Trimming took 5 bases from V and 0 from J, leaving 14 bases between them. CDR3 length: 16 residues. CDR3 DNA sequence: TGTGCCAGCAGTCCCCCCCCCACTTATAGCAATCAGCCCCAGCATTTT. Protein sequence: CASSPPPTYSNQPQHF.

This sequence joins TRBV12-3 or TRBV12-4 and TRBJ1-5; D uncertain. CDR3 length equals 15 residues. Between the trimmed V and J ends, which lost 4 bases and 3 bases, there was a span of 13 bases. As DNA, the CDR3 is TGTGCCAGCAGTTCCAAGGCCGAATACAATCAGCCCCAGCATTTT. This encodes CASSSKAEYNQPQHF.

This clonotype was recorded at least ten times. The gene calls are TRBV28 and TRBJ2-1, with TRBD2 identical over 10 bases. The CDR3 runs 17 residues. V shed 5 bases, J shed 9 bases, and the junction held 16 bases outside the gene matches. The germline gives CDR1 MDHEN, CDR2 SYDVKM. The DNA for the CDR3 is TGTGCCAGCAGTCCGTTCCCCCTTAGCGGGGGGAGTGGTGAGCAGTTCTTC. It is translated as CASSPFPLSGGSGEQFF.

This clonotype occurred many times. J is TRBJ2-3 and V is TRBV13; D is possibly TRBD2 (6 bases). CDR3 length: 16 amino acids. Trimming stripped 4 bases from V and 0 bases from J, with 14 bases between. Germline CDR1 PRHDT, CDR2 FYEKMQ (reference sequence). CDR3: CASSSRDSPSTDTQYF. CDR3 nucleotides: TGTGCCAGCAGCTCGCGGGACTCCCCAAGCACAGATACGCAGTATTTT. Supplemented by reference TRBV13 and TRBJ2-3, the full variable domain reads AAGVIQSPRHLIKEKRETATLKCYPIPRHDTVYWYQQGPGQDPQFLISFYEKMQSDKGSIPDRFSAQQFSDYHSELNMSSLELGDSALYFCASSSRDSPSTDTQYFGPGTRLTVL.

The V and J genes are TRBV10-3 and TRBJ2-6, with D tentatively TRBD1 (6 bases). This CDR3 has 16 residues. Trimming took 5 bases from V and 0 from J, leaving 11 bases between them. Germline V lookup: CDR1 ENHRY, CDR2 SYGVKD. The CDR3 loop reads CAISRDTSSGANVLTF. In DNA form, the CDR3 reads TGTGCCATCAGTCGGGACACTTCCTCTGGGGCCAACGTCCTGACTTTC.

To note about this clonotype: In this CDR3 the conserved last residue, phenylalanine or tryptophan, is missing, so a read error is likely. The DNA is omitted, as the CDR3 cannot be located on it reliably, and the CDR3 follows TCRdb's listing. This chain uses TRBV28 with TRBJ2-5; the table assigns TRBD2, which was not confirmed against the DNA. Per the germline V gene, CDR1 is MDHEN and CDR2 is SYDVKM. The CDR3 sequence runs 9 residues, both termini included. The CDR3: CASSLNLAG.

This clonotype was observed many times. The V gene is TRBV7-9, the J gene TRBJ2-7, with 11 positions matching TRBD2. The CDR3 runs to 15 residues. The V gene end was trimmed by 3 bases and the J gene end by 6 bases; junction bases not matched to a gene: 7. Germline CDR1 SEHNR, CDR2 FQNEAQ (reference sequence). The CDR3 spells CASSFSSGLAGEQYF. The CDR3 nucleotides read TGTGCCAGCAGCTTTTCTTCTGGACTAGCGGGCGAGCAGTACTTC.

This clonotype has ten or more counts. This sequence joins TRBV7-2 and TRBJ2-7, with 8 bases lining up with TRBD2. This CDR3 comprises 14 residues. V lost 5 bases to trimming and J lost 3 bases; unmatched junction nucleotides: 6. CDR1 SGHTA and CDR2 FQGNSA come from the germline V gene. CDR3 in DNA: TGTGCCAGCAGCAGCGGGGGACGGCTCTACGAGCAGTACTTC. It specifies CASSSGGRLYEQYF. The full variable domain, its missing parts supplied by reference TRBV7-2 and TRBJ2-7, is GAGVSQSPSNKVTEKGKDVELRCDPISGHTALYWYRQSLGQGLEFLIYFQGNSAPDKSGLPSDRFSAERTGGSVSTLTIQRTQQEDSAVYLCASSSGGRLYEQYFGPGTRLTVT.

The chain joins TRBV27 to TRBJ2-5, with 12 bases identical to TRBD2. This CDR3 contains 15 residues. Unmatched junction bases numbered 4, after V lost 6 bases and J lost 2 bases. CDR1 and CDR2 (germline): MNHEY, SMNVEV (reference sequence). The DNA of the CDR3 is TGTGCCAGCAGCAAAGGACTAGCGGGACAAGAGACCCAGTACTTC. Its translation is CASSKGLAGQETQYF.

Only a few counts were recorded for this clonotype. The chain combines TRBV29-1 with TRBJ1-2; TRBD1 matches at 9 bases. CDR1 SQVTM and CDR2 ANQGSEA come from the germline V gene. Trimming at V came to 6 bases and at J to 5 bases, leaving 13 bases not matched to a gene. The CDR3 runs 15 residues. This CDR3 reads CSVPSTGQGLYGYTF. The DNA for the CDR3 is TGCAGCGTCCCCTCAACGGGACAGGGCCTATATGGCTACACCTTC.

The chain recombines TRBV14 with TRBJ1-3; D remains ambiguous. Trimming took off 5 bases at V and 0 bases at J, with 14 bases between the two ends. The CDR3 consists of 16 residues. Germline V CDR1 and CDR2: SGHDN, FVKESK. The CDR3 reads CASSSESGYSGNTIYF. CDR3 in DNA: TGTGCCAGCAGCAGCGAGAGCGGATACTCTGGAAACACCATATATTTT.

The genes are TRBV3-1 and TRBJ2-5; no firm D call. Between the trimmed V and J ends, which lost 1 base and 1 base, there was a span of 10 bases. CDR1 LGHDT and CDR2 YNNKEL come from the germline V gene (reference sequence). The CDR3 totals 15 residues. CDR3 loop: CASSQVLRTQETQYF. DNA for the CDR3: TGTGCCAGCAGCCAAGTATTGCGGACCCAAGAGACCCAGTACTTC.

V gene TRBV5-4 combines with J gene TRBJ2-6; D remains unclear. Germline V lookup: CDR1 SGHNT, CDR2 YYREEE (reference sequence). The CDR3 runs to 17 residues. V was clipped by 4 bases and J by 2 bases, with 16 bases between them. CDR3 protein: CASSPSTLGAGANVLTF. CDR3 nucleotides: TGTGCCAGCAGCCCCTCCACCCTTGGGGCTGGGGCCAACGTCCTGACTTTC.

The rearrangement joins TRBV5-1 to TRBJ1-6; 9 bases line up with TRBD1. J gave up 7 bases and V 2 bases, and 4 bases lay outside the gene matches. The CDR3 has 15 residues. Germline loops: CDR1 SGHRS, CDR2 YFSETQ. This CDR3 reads CASSFKGTGNSPLHF. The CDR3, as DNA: TGCGCCAGCAGCTTCAAAGGGACAGGGAATTCACCCCTCCACTTT.

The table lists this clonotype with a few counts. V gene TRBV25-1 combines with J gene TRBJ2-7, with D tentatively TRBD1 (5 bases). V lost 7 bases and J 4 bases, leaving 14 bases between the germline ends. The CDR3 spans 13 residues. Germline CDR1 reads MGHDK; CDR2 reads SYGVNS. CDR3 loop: CASTPGFGYEQYF. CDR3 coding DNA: TGTGCCAGCACTCCAGGGTTTGGGTACGAGCAGTACTTC.

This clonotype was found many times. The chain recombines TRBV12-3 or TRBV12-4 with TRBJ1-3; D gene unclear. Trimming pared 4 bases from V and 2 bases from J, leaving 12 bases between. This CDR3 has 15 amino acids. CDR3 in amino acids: CASSSEPSPGNTIYF. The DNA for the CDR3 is TGTGCCAGCAGTTCCGAGCCTTCCCCTGGAAACACCATATATTTT.

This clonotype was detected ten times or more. The chain's CDR3 is CASSHGVGNTIYF. CDR3 sequence (DNA): TGTGCCAGCAGCCACGGTGTTGGAAACACCATATATTTT. The chain links TRBV3-1 to TRBJ1-3; D ambiguous. The CDR3 contains 13 residues. Germline CDR1 LGHDT, CDR2 YNNKEL (reference sequence). V was pared by 3 bases and J by 3 bases, with 6 bases between.

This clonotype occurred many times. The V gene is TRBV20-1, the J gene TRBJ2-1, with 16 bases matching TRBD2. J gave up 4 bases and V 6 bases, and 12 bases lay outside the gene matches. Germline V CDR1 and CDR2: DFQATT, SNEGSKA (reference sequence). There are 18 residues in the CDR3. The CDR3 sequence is CSATPGLAGGPEYNEQFF. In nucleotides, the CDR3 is TGCAGTGCGACCCCGGGACTAGCGGGAGGGCCAGAATACAATGAGCAGTTCTTC.

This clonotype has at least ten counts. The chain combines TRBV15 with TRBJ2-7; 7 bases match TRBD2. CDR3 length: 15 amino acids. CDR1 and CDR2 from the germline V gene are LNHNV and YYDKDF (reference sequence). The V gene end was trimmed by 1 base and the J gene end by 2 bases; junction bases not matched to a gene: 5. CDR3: CATSRGASGTYEQYF. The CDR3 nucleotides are TGTGCCACCAGCAGAGGGGCTAGCGGAACCTACGAGCAGTACTTC.

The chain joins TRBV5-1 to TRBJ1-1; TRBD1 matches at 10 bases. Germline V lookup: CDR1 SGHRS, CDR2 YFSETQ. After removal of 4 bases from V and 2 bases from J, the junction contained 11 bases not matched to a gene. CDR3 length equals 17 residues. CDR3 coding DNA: TGCGCCAGCAGCCAGACCGGGACAGGGGTTCGTAACACTGAAGCTTTCTTT. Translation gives CASSQTGTGVRNTEAFF.